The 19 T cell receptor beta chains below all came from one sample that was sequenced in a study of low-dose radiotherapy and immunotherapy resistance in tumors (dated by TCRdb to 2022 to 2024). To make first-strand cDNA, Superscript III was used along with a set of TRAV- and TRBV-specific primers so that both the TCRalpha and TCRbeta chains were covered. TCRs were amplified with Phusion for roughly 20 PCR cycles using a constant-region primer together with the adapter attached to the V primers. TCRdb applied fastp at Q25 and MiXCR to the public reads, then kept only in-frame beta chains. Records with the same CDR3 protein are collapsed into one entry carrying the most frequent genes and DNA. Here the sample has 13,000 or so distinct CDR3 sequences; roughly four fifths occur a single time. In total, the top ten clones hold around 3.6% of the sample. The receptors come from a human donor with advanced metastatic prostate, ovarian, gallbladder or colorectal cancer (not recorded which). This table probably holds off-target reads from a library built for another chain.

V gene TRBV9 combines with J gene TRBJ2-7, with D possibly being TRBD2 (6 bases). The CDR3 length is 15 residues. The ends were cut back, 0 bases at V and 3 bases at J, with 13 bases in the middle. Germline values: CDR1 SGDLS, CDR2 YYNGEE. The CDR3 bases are TGTGCCAGCAGCGTAGGAATAGCGGAGGGCTACGAGCAGTACTTC. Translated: CASSVGIAEGYEQYF. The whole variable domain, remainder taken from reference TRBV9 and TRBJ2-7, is DSGVTQTPKHLITATGQRVTLRCSPRSGDLSVYWYQQSLDQGLQFLIQYYNGEERAKGNILERFSAQQFPDLHSELNLSSLELGDSALYFCASSVGIAEGYEQYFGPGTRLTVT.

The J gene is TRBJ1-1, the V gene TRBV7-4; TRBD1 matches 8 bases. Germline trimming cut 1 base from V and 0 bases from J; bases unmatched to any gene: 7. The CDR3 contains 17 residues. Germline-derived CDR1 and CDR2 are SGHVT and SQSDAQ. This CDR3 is CASSLDQGAHMNTEAFF. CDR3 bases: TGTGCCAGCAGCTTAGATCAGGGGGCCCACATGAACACTGAAGCTTTCTTT.

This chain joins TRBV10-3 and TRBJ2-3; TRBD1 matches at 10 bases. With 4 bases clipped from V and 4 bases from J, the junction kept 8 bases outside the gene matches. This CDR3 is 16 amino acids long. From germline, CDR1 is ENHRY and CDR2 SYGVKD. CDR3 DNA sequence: TGTGCCATCAGTGTGACAGGGGGCTACGATCCAGATACGCAGTATTTT. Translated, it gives CAISVTGGYDPDTQYF.

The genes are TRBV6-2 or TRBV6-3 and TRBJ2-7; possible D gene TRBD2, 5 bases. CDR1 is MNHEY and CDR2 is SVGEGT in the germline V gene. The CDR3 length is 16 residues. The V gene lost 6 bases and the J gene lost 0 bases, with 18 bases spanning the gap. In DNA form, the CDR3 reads TGTGCCAGCAGCACCCCTCCGGGGAGACTCTCCTACGAGCAGTACTTC. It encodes CASSTPPGRLSYEQYF.

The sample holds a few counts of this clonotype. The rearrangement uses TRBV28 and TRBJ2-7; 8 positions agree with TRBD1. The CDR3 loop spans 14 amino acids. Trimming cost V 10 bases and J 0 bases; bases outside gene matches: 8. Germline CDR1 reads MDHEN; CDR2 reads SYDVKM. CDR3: CAIRRTGNSYEQYF. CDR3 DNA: TGTGCCATCAGGCGGACAGGGAACTCCTACGAGCAGTACTTC.

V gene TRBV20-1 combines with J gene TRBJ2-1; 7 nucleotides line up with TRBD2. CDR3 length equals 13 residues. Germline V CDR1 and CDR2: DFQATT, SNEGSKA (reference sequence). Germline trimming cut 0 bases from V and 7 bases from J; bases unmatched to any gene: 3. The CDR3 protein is CSARELAWNEQFF. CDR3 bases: TGCAGTGCTAGAGAACTAGCGTGGAATGAGCAGTTCTTC.

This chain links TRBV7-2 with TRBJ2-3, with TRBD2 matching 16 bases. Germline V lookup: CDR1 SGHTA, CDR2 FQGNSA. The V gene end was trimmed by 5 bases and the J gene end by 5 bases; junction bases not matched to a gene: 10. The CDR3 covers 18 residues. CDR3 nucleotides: TGTGCCAGCAGCCCCGGGACTAGCGGGAGGGTTCGGGTAGATACGCAGTATTTT. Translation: CASSPGTSGRVRVDTQYF.

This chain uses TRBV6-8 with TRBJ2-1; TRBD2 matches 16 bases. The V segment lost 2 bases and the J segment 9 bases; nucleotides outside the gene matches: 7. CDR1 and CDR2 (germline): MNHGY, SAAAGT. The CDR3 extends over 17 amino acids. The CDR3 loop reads CASSYLGLAGGPGEQFF. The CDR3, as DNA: TGTGCCAGCAGTTACCTGGGACTAGCGGGAGGGCCAGGTGAGCAGTTCTTC.

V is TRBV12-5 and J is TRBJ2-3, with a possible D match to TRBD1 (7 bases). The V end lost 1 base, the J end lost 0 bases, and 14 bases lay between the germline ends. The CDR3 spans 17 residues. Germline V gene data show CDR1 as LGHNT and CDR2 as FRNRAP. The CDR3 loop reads CASGLALQGGSTDTQYF. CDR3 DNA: TGTGCTAGTGGTTTGGCCCTCCAGGGGGGTAGCACAGATACGCAGTATTTT.

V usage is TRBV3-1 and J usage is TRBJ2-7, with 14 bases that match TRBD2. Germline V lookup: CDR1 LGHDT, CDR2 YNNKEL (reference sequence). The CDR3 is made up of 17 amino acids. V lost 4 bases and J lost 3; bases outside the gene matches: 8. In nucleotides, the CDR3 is TGTGCCAGCAGCCCCACCACGACTAGCGGGAGGGTCTACGAGCAGTACTTC. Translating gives CASSPTTTSGRVYEQYF.

The CDR3 reads CASSSGSVAEQYF. The CDR3 DNA reads TGTGCCAGCAGCTCCGGGAGTGTTGCCGAGCAGTACTTC. The rearrangement uses TRBV6-6 and TRBJ2-7; perhaps TRBD2 as D (6 bases). Trimming removed 6 bases at V and 6 bases at J, with 15 bases between. The CDR3 length is 13 residues. CDR1 is MNHNY, CDR2 SVGAGI, per germline (reference sequence).

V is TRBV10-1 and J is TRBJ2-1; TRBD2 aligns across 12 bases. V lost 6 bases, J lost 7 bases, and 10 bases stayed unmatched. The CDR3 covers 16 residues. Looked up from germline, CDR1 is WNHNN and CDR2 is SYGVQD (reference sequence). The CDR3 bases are TGCGCCAGCAGAGACCTGACTAGCGGGAGAAATAATGAGCAGTTCTTC. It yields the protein CASRDLTSGRNNEQFF.

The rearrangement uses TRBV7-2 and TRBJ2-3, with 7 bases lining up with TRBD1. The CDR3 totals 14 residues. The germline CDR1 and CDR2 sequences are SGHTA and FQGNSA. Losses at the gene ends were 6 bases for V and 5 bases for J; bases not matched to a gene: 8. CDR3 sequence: CASSGQAGGDTQYF. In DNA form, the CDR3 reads TGTGCCAGCAGTGGACAGGCAGGAGGAGATACGCAGTATTTT.

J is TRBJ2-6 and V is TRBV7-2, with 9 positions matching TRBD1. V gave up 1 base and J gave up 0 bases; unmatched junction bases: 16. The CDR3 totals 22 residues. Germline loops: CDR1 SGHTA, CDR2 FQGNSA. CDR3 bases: TGTGCCAGCAGCTTAGTGGGCACGGACAGGGGAATACTCCTCTCTGGGGCCAACGTCCTGACTTTC. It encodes CASSLVGTDRGILLSGANVLTF.

CDR3 loop: CASSFVQGDTGELFF. The CDR3 nucleotides read TGCGCCAGCAGCTTCGTGCAAGGTGACACCGGGGAGCTGTTTTTT. The chain uses TRBV5-1 and TRBJ2-2; the D is unclear. The V and J ends lost 2 bases and 3 bases respectively, with 11 bases between them. Germline CDR1 and CDR2: SGHRS and YFSETQ. This CDR3 has 15 residues. Drawing the rest from reference TRBV5-1 and TRBJ2-2, the complete variable domain is KAGVTQTPRYLIKTRGQQVTLSCSPISGHRSVSWYQQTPGQGLQFLFEYFSETQRNKGNFPGRFSGRQFSNSRSEMNVSTLELGDSALYLCASSFVQGDTGELFFGEGSRLTVL.

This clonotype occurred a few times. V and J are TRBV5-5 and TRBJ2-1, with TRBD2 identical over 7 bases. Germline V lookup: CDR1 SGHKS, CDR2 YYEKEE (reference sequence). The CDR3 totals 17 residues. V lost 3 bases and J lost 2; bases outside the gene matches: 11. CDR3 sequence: CASSSTPAAGTYNEQFF. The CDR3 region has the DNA TGTGCCAGCAGCTCCACACCAGCAGCGGGGACCTACAATGAGCAGTTCTTC.

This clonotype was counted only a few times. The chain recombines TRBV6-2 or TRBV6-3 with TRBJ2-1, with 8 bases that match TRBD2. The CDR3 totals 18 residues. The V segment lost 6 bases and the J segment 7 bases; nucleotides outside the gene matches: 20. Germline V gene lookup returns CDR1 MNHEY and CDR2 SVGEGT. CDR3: CASSPLGTGTRGVNEQFF. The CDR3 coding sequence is TGTGCCAGCAGCCCTCTTGGGACCGGGACTAGGGGAGTTAATGAGCAGTTCTTC.

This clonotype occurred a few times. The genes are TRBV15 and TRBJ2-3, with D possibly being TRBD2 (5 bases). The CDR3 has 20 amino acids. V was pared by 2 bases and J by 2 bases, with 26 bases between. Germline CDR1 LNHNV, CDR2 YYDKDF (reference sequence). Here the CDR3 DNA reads TGTGCCACCAGCAGATCTACCGGGATCGCTGGGAGTGGGGTCACAGATACGCAGTATTTT. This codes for CATSRSTGIAGSGVTDTQYF.

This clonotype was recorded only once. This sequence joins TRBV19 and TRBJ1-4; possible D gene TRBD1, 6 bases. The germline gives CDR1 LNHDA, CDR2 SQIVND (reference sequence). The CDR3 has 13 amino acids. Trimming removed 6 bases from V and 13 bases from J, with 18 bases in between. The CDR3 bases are TGTGCCAGTAGCCTAGGGGGTAGGCCGCGACTGTTTTTT. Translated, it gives CASSLGGRPRLFF. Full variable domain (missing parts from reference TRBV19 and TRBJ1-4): DGGITQSPKYLFRKEGQNVTLSCEQNLNHDAMYWYRQDPGQGLRLIYYSQIVNDFQKGDIAEGYSVSREKKESFPLTVTSAQKNPTAFYLCASSLGGRPRLFFGSGTQLSVL.